Listed below are T cell receptor beta chains from one sample, sequenced in a study of CDR3 diversity in severe acne. A single record per CDR3 protein comes from TCRdb applying MiXCR to the PCR reads. The profile shows around 83,000 distinct CDR3 sequences, under 55% of them singletons. The sample was blood. The source of these receptors is a male donor with severe acne vulgaris. Both conserved end residues are part of each CDR3. D genes are given only for firm matches. Clone size is stated in some rows and not others, as once, few, many or a class when expanded.

CASSFYICSARRRGGKNTEAFF,-,22,-,-,TRBV7-9,TRBJ1-1
CSVEEELIPSREGKTQYF,TGCAGCGTTGAAGAAGAACTAATCCCTAGCAGGGAGGGAAAGACCCAGTACTTC,18,TRBD2,-,TRBV29-1,TRBJ2-5
CASSRRSGTGNNEQFF,TGCGCCAGCAGCCGTCGCTCCGGGACAGGAAACAATGAGCAGTTCTTC,16,TRBD1,many,TRBV4-1,TRBJ2-1
CSVDWQGGSYNSPLHF,TGCAGCGTTGATTGGCAGGGGGGCTCCTATAATTCACCCCTCCACTTT,16,TRBD1,-,TRBV29-1,TRBJ1-6
CASSEGWGGDETQYF,TGCGCCAGCAGTGAAGGGTGGGGGGGCGATGAGACCCAGTACTTC,15,-,many,TRBV10-2,TRBJ2-5
CASSVVAGIDRGLNTGELFF,TGTGCCAGCAGCGTAGTAGCCGGTATTGACAGGGGGCTGAACACCGGGGAGCTGTTTTTT,20,TRBD1,few,TRBV9,TRBJ2-2
CASSAREDYTF,TGTGCCAGCAGCGCTAGGGAGGACTACACCTTC,11,-,few,TRBV9,TRBJ1-2
CASSELFQGKNYEQYF,TGCGCCAGCAGTGAACTCTTCCAGGGGAAGAACTACGAGCAGTACTTC,16,-,many,TRBV10-2,TRBJ2-7
CASRDRGRSQPQHF,TGTGCCTCCCGGGATAGGGGGCGAAGTCAGCCCCAGCATTTT,14,TRBD1,few,TRBV2,TRBJ1-5
CASSQDLVGLPQHF,TGTGCCAGCAGCCAAGATCTTGTGGGTTTGCCCCAGCATTTT,14,-,few,TRBV4-2,TRBJ1-5
CASSLAPGAYEQYF,TGCGCCAGCAGCTTGGCCCCAGGGGCCTACGAGCAGTACTTC,14,-,many,TRBV5-1,TRBJ2-7
CASGAIDRISTDTQYF,TGTGCCAGCGGTGCTATAGACAGGATTAGCACAGATACGCAGTATTTT,16,-,many,TRBV5-8,TRBJ2-3
CASSSSGSNMNTEAFF,TGCGCCAGCAGCTCATCTGGGTCAAACATGAACACTGAAGCTTTCTTT,16,-,many,TRBV5-1,TRBJ1-1
CASSVGGSSGGNEQFF,TGTGCCAGCAGCGTAGGGGGGTCTAGCGGGGGGAATGAGCAGTTCTTC,16,TRBD2,many,TRBV9,TRBJ2-1
CATSRKLGDTETQYF,TGTGCCACCAGCAGGAAATTGGGGGACACAGAGACCCAGTACTTC,15,-,once,TRBV15,TRBJ2-5
CSTATIQVIVGYGYTF,TGCAGTACTGCCACGATCCAAGTTATAGTTGGATATGGCTACACCTTC,16,-,many,TRBV20-1,TRBJ1-2
CATSRSGLAGGLSYEQYF,TGTGCCACCAGCAGGTCAGGACTAGCGGGGGGCCTTTCCTACGAGCAGTACTTC,18,TRBD2,many,TRBV15,TRBJ2-7
CASSLDTLGYEQYF,TGTGCCAGCAGTCTGGACACCCTCGGGTACGAGCAGTACTTC,14,-,many,TRBV6-5,TRBJ2-7
CASSLGWAGGTSPLHF,TGTGCCAGCAGCTTAGGCTGGGCAGGGGGAACGTCACCCCTCCACTTT,16,TRBD1,-,TRBV7-9,TRBJ1-6
CASSGTGGGQETQYF,TGTGCCAGCAGTGGGACAGGGGGGGGCCAAGAGACCCAGTACTTC,15,TRBD1,-,TRBV12-3/TRBV12-4,TRBJ2-5